These 20 T cell receptor beta chains were sequenced from one sample in a study of a mutant IDH1 vaccine in newly diagnosed glioma. These TCRs' antigens remain unknown. Specified time point: week 5, during vaccination. The vaccine gave 300 ug of a 20-mer mutant IDH1 peptide subcutaneously per dose. TCRdb's table, derived via immunoSEQ multiplex PCR, lists solely in-frame clones and lacks some. The table has tens of thousands of clones, 82% seen once. The sequenced sample was PBMCs, obtained from a glioma patient whose treatment included an IDH1 peptide vaccine. The receptors derive from a woman aged 18-29 years with glioma. Some clones in this sample may be carry-over from other donors' samples.

J is TRBJ1-4 and V is TRBV4-2, with D uncertain. Germline CDR1 LGHNA, CDR2 YNFKEQ. The CDR3 covers 18 residues. Between the trimmed V and J ends, which lost 2 bases and 0 bases, there was a span of 16 bases. The chain's CDR3 is CASSQHPASGATNEKLFF. CDR3 nucleotides: TGTGCCAGCAGCCAACATCCGGCCAGCGGTGCAACTAATGAAAAACTGTTTTTT.

CDR3 nucleotides: TGTGCCAGTAGAGAAGACAGGGGCAATGAGCAGTTCTTC. This gives the protein CASREDRGNEQFF. This chain joins TRBV19 and TRBJ2-1; 8 bases are shared with TRBD1. This CDR3 spans 13 amino acids. Looked up from germline, CDR1 is LNHDA and CDR2 is SQIVND (reference sequence). Trimming removed 6 bases from V and 6 bases from J; junction bases left unmatched: 4.

The chain links TRBV4-3 to TRBJ1-4; D unresolved. The CDR3 totals 15 residues. Germline V gives CDR1 LGHNA, CDR2 YSLEER. V lost 0 bases and J 2 bases, leaving 7 bases between the germline ends. The CDR3 loop reads CASSQDWGTNEKLFF. As DNA, the CDR3 is TGCGCCAGCAGCCAAGATTGGGGTACTAATGAAAAACTGTTTTTT.

The V call is TRBV27, the J call TRBJ2-7; a weak D match, TRBD2 (5 bases). CDR3 length: 13 amino acids. The V gene's germline CDR1 is MNHEY and CDR2 SMNVEV (reference sequence). V was cut by 10 bases and J by 6 bases, with 19 bases left in between. For the CDR3, the DNA is TGTGCCACCTCGACGAGGGCGAGGTCCGAGCAGTACTTC. Translating it yields CATSTRARSEQYF.

V is TRBV5-1 and J is TRBJ2-7; D call uncertain. Germline V CDR1 and CDR2: SGHRS, YFSETQ. V lost 8 bases, J lost 3 bases, and 9 bases lay in between. The length of the CDR3 is 11 residues. CDR3 protein: CASSDFYEQYF. In DNA, the CDR3 is TGCGCCAGTAGTGATTTCTACGAGCAGTACTTC.

The chain recombines TRBV7-8 with TRBJ2-3, with TRBD2 matching over 16 bases. V gave up 2 bases and J gave up 4 bases; unmatched junction bases: 6. The germline V gene encodes CDR1 SGHVS and CDR2 FQNEAQ. This CDR3 has 18 amino acids. The DNA of the CDR3 is TGTGCCAGCAGCTTACTTGGGACTAGCGGGGGGGCAGCAGATACGCAGTATTTT. This encodes CASSLLGTSGGAADTQYF.

This chain joins TRBV6-1 and TRBJ1-2; D unresolved. Trimming removed 3 bases from V and 5 bases from J, with 7 bases in between. The CDR3 has 12 residues. Germline-derived CDR1 and CDR2 are MNHNS and SASEGT. The CDR3 DNA sequence: TGTGCCAGCAGTGATACGGGATATGGCTACACCTTC. Its translation is CASSDTGYGYTF.

The chain employs TRBV5-5 and TRBJ2-7; D possibly matches TRBD1 or TRBD2 (5 bases each). V dropped 0 bases and J dropped 7 bases, with 20 bases sitting between them. The CDR3 extends over 16 amino acids. Germline V gene lookup returns CDR1 SGHKS and CDR2 YYEKEE (reference sequence). The DNA for the CDR3 is TGTGCCAGCAGCTTGGAAGTGAGTGGGGGTCCGCGGGAGCAGTACTTC. Translated, it gives CASSLEVSGGPREQYF.

The V gene is TRBV9, the J gene TRBJ1-3; 7 bases match TRBD1. CDR1 and CDR2 (germline): SGDLS, YYNGEE. The CDR3 length is 15 residues. J gave up 0 bases and V 7 bases, and 7 bases lay outside the gene matches. The CDR3 sequence: CASEGGSNSGNTIYF. The DNA of the CDR3 is TGTGCCAGCGAAGGGGGCTCAAACTCTGGAAACACCATATATTTT.

The chain employs TRBV5-1 and TRBJ2-2, with D possibly matching TRBD1 (5 bases). In germline, CDR1 is SGHRS, CDR2 YFSETQ. This CDR3 region has 15 residues. V lost 4 bases to trimming and J lost 5 bases, with 15 bases between them. CDR3 region: CASSPGAGLTGELFF. The CDR3 bases are TGCGCCAGCAGCCCCGGAGCAGGGCTAACCGGGGAGCTGTTTTTT. Complete variable domain (other parts from reference TRBV5-1 and TRBJ2-2): KAGVTQTPRYLIKTRGQQVTLSCSPISGHRSVSWYQQTPGQGLQFLFEYFSETQRNKGNFPGRFSGRQFSNSRSEMNVSTLELGDSALYLCASSPGAGLTGELFFGEGSRLTVL.

The chain uses TRBV7-2 and TRBJ2-1; 14 bases align to TRBD2. Losses at the gene ends were 4 bases for V and 9 bases for J; bases not matched to a gene: 5. CDR1 is SGHTA and CDR2 is FQGNSA in the germline V gene. The CDR3 covers 15 residues. The CDR3 loop reads CASSWGLAGAGEQFF. The CDR3 DNA follows: TGTGCCAGCAGCTGGGGACTAGCGGGAGCTGGTGAGCAGTTCTTC. The complete variable domain, with remaining parts taken from reference TRBV7-2 and TRBJ2-1, reads GAGVSQSPSNKVTEKGKDVELRCDPISGHTALYWYRQSLGQGLEFLIYFQGNSAPDKSGLPSDRFSAERTGGSVSTLTIQRTQQEDSAVYLCASSWGLAGAGEQFFGPGTRLTVL.

The J gene is TRBJ2-2, the V gene TRBV9, with TRBD1 identical over 7 bases. CDR1 is SGDLS and CDR2 is YYNGEE in the germline V gene. CDR3 length: 14 residues. The J segment lost 0 bases and the V segment lost 8 bases, leaving 4 bases of the junction unmatched. The CDR3 region is CASTGTANTGELFF. The CDR3 DNA reads TGTGCCAGTACCGGGACAGCGAACACCGGGGAGCTGTTTTTT.

The gene calls are TRBV6-1 and TRBJ1-1, with 7 bases that match TRBD1. Unmatched junction bases numbered 9, after V lost 0 bases and J lost 8 bases. This CDR3 comprises 15 residues. The germline V gene has CDR1 MNHNS and CDR2 SASEGT. CDR3 DNA sequence: TGTGCCAGCAGTGAAGCGACAGGGCGGGCCCTCGAAGCTTTCTTT. Amino acid sequence: CASSEATGRALEAFF.

The chain joins TRBV29-1 to TRBJ1-2; 7 positions match TRBD1. The germline V gene encodes CDR1 SQVTM and CDR2 ANQGSEA. Unmatched junction bases numbered 4, after V lost 4 bases and J lost 8 bases. The CDR3 spans 11 residues. The CDR3 is CSVGRGRGYTF. CDR3 in DNA: TGCAGCGTTGGGAGGGGGCGAGGCTACACCTTC.

The chain combines TRBV29-1 with TRBJ1-1; D is unresolved. CDR3 size: 16 residues. The germline gives CDR1 SQVTM, CDR2 ANQGSEA. V was pared by 7 bases and J by 0 bases, with 21 bases between. CDR3 sequence (DNA): TGCAGCGCGGGGTTGGGAAGGCCCCCCCTGAACACTGAAGCTTTCTTT. Protein sequence: CSAGLGRPPLNTEAFF. The full variable domain, completed using reference TRBV29-1 and TRBJ1-1, is SAVISQKPSRDICQRGTSLTIQCQVDSQVTMMFWYRQQPGQSLTLIATANQGSEATYESGFVIDKFPISRPNLTFSTLTVSNMSPEDSSIYLCSAGLGRPPLNTEAFFGQGTRLTVV.

CDR3 residues: CASRKGVDTQYF. The CDR3 region has the DNA TGTGCCAGCAGGAAGGGGGTAGATACGCAGTATTTT. V and J are TRBV6-6 and TRBJ2-3, with D possibly matching TRBD1 (6 bases). V lost 6 bases to trimming and J lost 5 bases, with 9 bases between them. Germline CDR1 is MNHNY and CDR2 is SVGAGI (reference sequence). The CDR3 totals 12 residues.

This chain uses TRBV6-5 with TRBJ2-1; no firm D call. This CDR3 is built from 14 residues. Germline V gives CDR1 MNHEY, CDR2 SVGAGI. Trimming stripped 2 bases from V and 2 bases from J, with 7 bases between. CDR3 residues: CASSYGQAYNEQFF. In nucleotides, the CDR3 is TGTGCCAGCAGTTACGGGCAGGCCTACAATGAGCAGTTCTTC.

The chain carries TRBV5-4 and TRBJ1-2; D might be TRBD1 (6 bases). The CDR3 sequence is 15 residues long. The V end was cut by 0 bases, the J end by 6 bases, with 15 bases between. In germline, CDR1 is SGHNT, CDR2 YYREEE (reference sequence). The DNA for the CDR3 is TGTGCCAGCAGCTTGGGTTGGGCAGGGGTAAATGGCTACACCTTC. Translated: CASSLGWAGVNGYTF.

This clone was seen a handful of times. The V gene is TRBV2, the J gene TRBJ1-2; possibly TRBD1 for D (5 bases). V lost 3 bases to trimming and J lost 5 bases, with 16 bases between them. Per germline, CDR1 SNHLY and CDR2 FYNNEI. This CDR3 comprises 15 residues. CDR3 sequence reads: CASSDEIWGGYGYTF. For the CDR3, the DNA is TGTGCCAGCAGTGATGAGATATGGGGGGGGTATGGCTACACCTTC.

The chain is built from TRBV2 and TRBJ2-3; no clear D. CDR3 size: 12 residues. V dropped 7 bases and J dropped 8 bases, with 13 bases sitting between them. Germline V lookup: CDR1 SNHLY, CDR2 FYNNEI. The CDR3 DNA follows: TGTGCCAGCATGGGTAGACCCGGTACGCAGTATTTT. Protein sequence: CASMGRPGTQYF.